Below, 16 T cell receptor beta chains from the same sample are listed, as sequenced in a study of T cells in Graves' hyperthyroidism and ophthalmopathy (dated by TCRdb to the late 2010s). Library creation used multiplex PCR. The instrument given in TCRdb is Illumina HiSeq 2000. The TCR beta CDR3 regions were amplified from RNA transcripts. A first-round RT-PCR of the TCR CDR3 used the HTBI primer set with the Qiagen OneStep RT-PCR kit. TCRdb reprocessing: public reads trimmed at Q25 with fastp, clones called with MiXCR, in-frame beta chains kept. Rows are combined by CDR3 protein, so each entry shows the most common genes and DNA. This sample lists about 400,000 distinct CDR3 sequences; about 15% were detected once. The ten largest account for roughly 8% of the sample. The sample taken for sequencing was blood. All receptors come from a woman aged 18-29 years with Graves' hyperthyroidism.

This clonotype appeared many times. CDR3 sequence reads: CASNEGPYEQYF. The CDR3 DNA sequence: TGTGCCAGCAATGAGGGACCCTACGAGCAGTACTTC. The V call is TRBV6-1, the J call TRBJ2-7, with D perhaps being TRBD1 or TRBD2 (5 bases each). Trimming removed 7 bases from V and 2 bases from J, with 9 bases in between. Germline CDR1 MNHNS, CDR2 SASEGT. This CDR3 comprises 12 residues.

The chain employs TRBV28 and TRBJ2-3, with a possible D match to TRBD2 (7 bases). This CDR3 has 14 residues. The V end lost 2 bases, the J end lost 14 bases, and 20 bases lay between the germline ends. The germline V gene has CDR1 MDHEN and CDR2 SYDVKM. CDR3 loop: CASSLDDAGALSYF. The CDR3 DNA is TGTGCCAGCAGTTTAGACGATGCGGGGGCTCTCTCGTATTTT.

A word on this clonotype: A much more abundant neighbour one base away suggests this may be a read error. This sequence joins TRBV4-1 and TRBJ1-1; D unresolved. Trimming took off 3 bases at V and 2 bases at J, with 13 bases between the two ends. The CDR3 spans 15 residues. Per the germline V gene, CDR1 is MGHRA and CDR2 is YSYEKL. The CDR3 DNA reads TGCGCCAGCAGCCATTTACGGTCAGAAAACACTGAAGCTTTCTTT. It specifies CASSHLRSENTEAFF.

At least ten counts were recorded for this clonotype. This chain uses TRBV20-1 with TRBJ1-2; possibly TRBD1 for D (5 bases). Per germline, CDR1 DFQATT and CDR2 SNEGSKA (reference sequence). The CDR3 is 16 residues long. Trimming removed 1 base from V and 5 bases from J, with 20 bases in between. CDR3 region: CSARVGTAGSSYGYTF. In DNA, the CDR3 is TGCAGTGCTAGAGTCGGGACGGCCGGTTCTTCGTATGGCTACACCTTC.

The chain combines TRBV7-9 with TRBJ2-7; TRBD1 agrees at 9 bases. The junction had 8 bases not matched to a gene; V was cut back by 5 bases and J by 6 bases. CDR3 length: 14 residues. The V gene's germline CDR1 is SEHNR and CDR2 FQNEAQ (reference sequence). The CDR3 loop reads CASSRGDRVFEQYF. CDR3 DNA: TGTGCCAGCAGCAGAGGGGACAGGGTATTCGAGCAGTACTTC.

Ten or more counts support this clonotype. The chain couples TRBV7-3 to TRBJ2-2; D ambiguous. V was clipped by 2 bases and J by 3 bases, with 7 bases between them. The CDR3 contains 14 residues. CDR1 and CDR2 from the germline V gene are SGHTA and FQGTGA. The CDR3 coding sequence is TGTGCCAGCAGCTTACTTAGCCACACCGGGGAGCTGTTTTTT. Translating gives CASSLLSHTGELFF.

This clonotype showed up just a few times. The chain employs TRBV5-1 and TRBJ2-7; weak D call: TRBD1 (6 bases). This CDR3 spans 13 amino acids. The germline gives CDR1 SGHRS, CDR2 YFSETQ. Trimming took 0 bases from V and 7 from J, leaving 11 bases between them. Here the CDR3 DNA reads TGCGCCAGCAGCTTGGACACAGGGATTGAGCAGTACTTC. Translating gives CASSLDTGIEQYF.

This clonotype was detected many times. The CDR3 is CASSFNPITYNEQFF. In DNA form, the CDR3 reads TGCGCCAGCAGCTTTAATCCAATCACCTACAATGAGCAGTTCTTC. The chain recombines TRBV5-1 with TRBJ2-1; D ambiguous. The V and J ends lost 2 bases and 2 bases respectively, with 11 bases between them. CDR1 and CDR2 from the germline V gene are SGHRS and YFSETQ. The length of the CDR3 is 15 residues.

This clonotype was seen ten or more times. The chain combines TRBV12-3 or TRBV12-4 with TRBJ2-5, with 7 bases aligning to TRBD2. Germline trimming cut 7 bases from V and 5 bases from J; bases unmatched to any gene: 7. The CDR3 has 13 amino acids. The CDR3 is CASTLGLLETQYF. The CDR3 region has the DNA TGTGCCAGCACCTTGGGACTACTCGAGACCCAGTACTTC.

This clonotype was recorded a few times. The genes are TRBV5-5 and TRBJ1-4, with D maybe TRBD1 (5 bases). This CDR3 contains 14 residues. From germline, CDR1 is SGHKS and CDR2 YYEKEE (reference sequence). Trimming removed 2 bases at V and 8 bases at J, with 13 bases between. DNA for the CDR3: TGTGCCAGCAGCTTCCGGGACCTCTGGGAAAAACTGTTTTTT. Amino acids: CASSFRDLWEKLFF.

This clonotype was seen at least ten times. V and J are TRBV7-8 and TRBJ1-2, with TRBD1 identical over 9 bases. The V gene's germline CDR1 is SGHVS and CDR2 FQNEAQ. V lost 5 bases and J lost 8; bases outside the gene matches: 18. The CDR3 sequence is 17 residues long. CDR3 DNA: TGTGCCAGCAGCCTATCACCTTGGACAGGGGAGAGTGAAGGCTACACCTTC. Translating it yields CASSLSPWTGESEGYTF. The variable domain in full, completed from reference TRBV7-8 and TRBJ1-2, reads GAGVSQSPRYKVAKRGQDVALRCDPISGHVSLFWYQQALGQGPEFLTYFQNEAQLDKSGLPSDRFFAERPEGSVSTLKIQRTQQEDSAVYLCASSLSPWTGESEGYTFGSGTRLTVV.

This clonotype was detected many times. The rearrangement links TRBV28 to TRBJ2-7, with D perhaps matching TRBD1 (5 bases). The CDR3 runs 14 residues. Trimming shortened V by 6 bases and J by 2 bases, and 14 bases separated the two germline ends. The V gene's germline CDR1 is MDHEN and CDR2 SYDVKM. Here the CDR3 reads CASSPQGLTYEQYF. The CDR3 DNA is TGTGCCAGCAGCCCCCAGGGTCTTACCTACGAGCAGTACTTC.

This clonotype was counted ten times or more. This chain links TRBV2 with TRBJ2-7; possibly TRBD1 for D (6 bases). The germline V gene encodes CDR1 SNHLY and CDR2 FYNNEI. The CDR3 length is 14 residues. Trimming took 5 bases from V and 8 from J, leaving 19 bases between them. The CDR3 nucleotides are TGTGCCAGCAGTACCCTTTTGTGGGGGCCCCAGCAGTACTTC. It encodes CASSTLLWGPQQYF.

Worth noting for this clonotype: A much larger clone lies a single base off, so this may be a read error. The V gene is TRBV6-2 or TRBV6-3, the J gene TRBJ2-4; D is undetermined. Germline-derived CDR1 and CDR2 are MNHEY and SVGEGT. CDR3 length: 14 residues. CDR3 nucleotides: TGTGCCGGCAGCCCCGGACGGTACAAAAACATTCAGTACTTC. Translated, it gives CAGSPGRYKNIQYF.

This clonotype was recorded a few times. The chain employs TRBV19 and TRBJ2-3; D tentatively reads TRBD1 or TRBD2 (5 bases each). This CDR3 region has 15 residues. V was cut by 4 bases and J by 6 bases, with 17 bases left in between. CDR1 is LNHDA, CDR2 SQIVND, per germline (reference sequence). The CDR3 loop is CASSTGTLGYDTQYF. The CDR3 DNA is TGTGCCAGTAGTACCGGGACGCTGGGTTACGATACGCAGTATTTT.

This clonotype occurred many times. The chain carries TRBV13 and TRBJ1-1; no reliable D call. This CDR3 spans 15 amino acids. CDR1 PRHDT and CDR2 FYEKMQ come from the germline V gene (reference sequence). The ends were cut back, 4 bases at V and 1 base at J, with 13 bases in the middle. CDR3 sequence (DNA): TGTGCCAGCAGCTCACTTATGGCGACGAACACTGAAGCTTTCTTT. Translating gives CASSSLMATNTEAFF.